Listed here are 5 T cell receptor beta chains from one sample, sequenced in a study of T cells in Graves' hyperthyroidism and ophthalmopathy. RNA transcripts yielded amplified TCR beta CDR3 regions. HTBI primers were the set used in a first-round RT-PCR of the TCR CDR3. TCRdb independently ran MiXCR on the multiplex PCR reads; one entry per CDR3 protein. The sample holds around 400,000 distinct CDR3 sequences, under 15% seen once. What was sequenced was blood. The receptors shown here come from a woman aged 18-35 years with Graves' hyperthyroidism.

This clonotype was recorded at least ten times. V is TRBV5-6 and J is TRBJ2-7, with 9 bases matching TRBD2. This CDR3 has 13 amino acids. Per germline, CDR1 SGHDT and CDR2 YYEEEE. The V and J ends lost 4 bases and 5 bases, in that order; junction bases with no gene match: 4. The CDR3 coding sequence is TGTGCCAGCAGCCTAGCTAGCGGGAACGAGCAGTACTTC. It codes for CASSLASGNEQYF.

This clonotype was picked up a small number of times. V gene TRBV27 combines with J gene TRBJ1-1; no clear D. The germline V gene encodes CDR1 MNHEY and CDR2 SMNVEV (reference sequence). The CDR3 spans 14 residues. The germline V and J ends were trimmed by 0 bases and 1 base, with 6 bases remaining between them. The CDR3 DNA sequence: TGTGCCAGCAGTTTATCTCCAGGGAACACTGAAGCTTTCTTT. Amino acids: CASSLSPGNTEAFF.

This clonotype was seen ten or more times. The chain combines TRBV20-1 with TRBJ1-5; D ambiguous. The CDR3 extends over 14 amino acids. V shed 1 base and J shed 9 bases, with 16 bases lying between them. Germline CDR1 and CDR2: DFQATT and SNEGSKA (reference sequence). The CDR3, as DNA: TGCAGTGCTAGAGGGAGTCCGGGTTTGCGGCCCCAGCATTTT. It is translated as CSARGSPGLRPQHF.

The rearrangement links TRBV7-3 to TRBJ2-5, with TRBD2 matching 16 bases. Germline assignment: CDR1 SGHTA and CDR2 FQGTGA. The CDR3 contains 19 residues. V dropped 4 bases and J dropped 5; count of bases not matched to a gene: 13. The CDR3 loop is CASSSSGTSGRASGETQYF. The CDR3 region has the DNA TGTGCCAGCAGCTCCTCCGGGACTAGCGGGAGGGCCTCTGGGGAGACCCAGTACTTC.

This clonotype was counted ten times or more. The chain links TRBV7-3 to TRBJ2-1; TRBD2 is a possible D gene (6 bases). The V and J ends lost 2 bases and 3 bases respectively, with 11 bases between them. The length of the CDR3 is 15 residues. From germline, CDR1 is SGHTA and CDR2 FQGTGA. DNA of the CDR3: TGTGCCAGCAGCTTATCCCGCGGGGACTACAATGAGCAGTTCTTC. Residues: CASSLSRGDYNEQFF.